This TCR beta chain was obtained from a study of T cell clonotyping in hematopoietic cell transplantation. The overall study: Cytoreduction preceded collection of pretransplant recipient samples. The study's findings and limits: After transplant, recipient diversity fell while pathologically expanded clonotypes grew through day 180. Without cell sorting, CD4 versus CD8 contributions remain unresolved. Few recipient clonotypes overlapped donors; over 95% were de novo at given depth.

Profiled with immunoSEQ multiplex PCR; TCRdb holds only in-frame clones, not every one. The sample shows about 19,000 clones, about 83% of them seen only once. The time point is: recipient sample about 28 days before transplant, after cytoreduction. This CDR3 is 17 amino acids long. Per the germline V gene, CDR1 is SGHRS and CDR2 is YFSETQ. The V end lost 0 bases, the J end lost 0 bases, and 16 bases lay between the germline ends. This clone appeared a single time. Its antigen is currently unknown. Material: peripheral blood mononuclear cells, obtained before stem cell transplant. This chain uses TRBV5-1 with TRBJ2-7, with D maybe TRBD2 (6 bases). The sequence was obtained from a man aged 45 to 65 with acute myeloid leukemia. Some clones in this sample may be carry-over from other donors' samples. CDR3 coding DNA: TGCGCCAGCAGCTTGGGCTCGGTCCGGGGACTCTCCTACGAGCAGTACTTC. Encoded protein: CASSLGSVRGLSYEQYF.